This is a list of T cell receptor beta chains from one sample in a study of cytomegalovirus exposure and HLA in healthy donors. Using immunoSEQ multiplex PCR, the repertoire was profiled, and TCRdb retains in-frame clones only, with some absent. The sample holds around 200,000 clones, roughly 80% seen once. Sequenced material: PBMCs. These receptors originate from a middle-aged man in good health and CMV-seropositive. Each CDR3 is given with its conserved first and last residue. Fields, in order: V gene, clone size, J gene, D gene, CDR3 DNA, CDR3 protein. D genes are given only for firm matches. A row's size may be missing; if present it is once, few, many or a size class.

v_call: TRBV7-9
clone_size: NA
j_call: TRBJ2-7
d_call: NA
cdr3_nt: TGTGCCAGCAGCCCCCACCCCGCGGAGCAGTACTTC
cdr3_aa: CASSPHPAEQYF

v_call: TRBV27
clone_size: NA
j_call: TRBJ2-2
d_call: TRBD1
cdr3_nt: TGTGCCAGCAGTTTATTAAGGACAGGGGTTCCCGGGGAGCTGTTTTTT
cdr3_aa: CASSLLRTGVPGELFF

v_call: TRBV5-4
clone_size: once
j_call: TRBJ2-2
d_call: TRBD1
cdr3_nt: TGTGCCAGCAGCCTCCGGGACAGGGTGTCTGGGGAGCTGTTTTTT
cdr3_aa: CASSLRDRVSGELFF

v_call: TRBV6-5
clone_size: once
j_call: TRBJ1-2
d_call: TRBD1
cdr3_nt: TGTGCCAGCAGTCTCCAGGGGGCTGGTGGCTACACCTTC
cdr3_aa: CASSLQGAGGYTF

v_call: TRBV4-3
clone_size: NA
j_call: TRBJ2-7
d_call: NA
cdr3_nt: TGCGCCAGCAGCCATGGCTCCGGGACGGGAGCCTACGAGCAGTACTTC
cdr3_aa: CASSHGSGTGAYEQYF

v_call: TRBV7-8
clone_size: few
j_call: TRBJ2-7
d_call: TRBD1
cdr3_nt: TGTGCCAGCACCAGTGGCGGCGGGACAGGGGGCGAGGAGCAGTACTTC
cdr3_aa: CASTSGGGTGGEEQYF

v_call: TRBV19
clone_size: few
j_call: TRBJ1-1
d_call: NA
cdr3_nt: TGTGCCAGTAGTCTGGAGGGGTTAGGGGAAGCTTTCTTT
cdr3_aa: CASSLEGLGEAFF

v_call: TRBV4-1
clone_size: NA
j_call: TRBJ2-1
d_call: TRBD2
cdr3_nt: TGCGCCAGCAGCCAAGAAGGAGATCTAGCGGGGCTATACAATGAGCAGTTCTTC
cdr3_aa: CASSQEGDLAGLYNEQFF

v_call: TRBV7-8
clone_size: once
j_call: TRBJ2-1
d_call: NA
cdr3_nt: TGTGCCAGCAGCAGGACAGGGCCGGGGGGCACCTACAATGAGCAGTTCTTC
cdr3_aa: CASSRTGPGGTYNEQFF

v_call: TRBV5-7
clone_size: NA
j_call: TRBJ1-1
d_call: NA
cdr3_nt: TGTGCCAGCAGCAACAGGGATAACACTGAAGCTTTCTTT
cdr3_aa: CASSNRDNTEAFF

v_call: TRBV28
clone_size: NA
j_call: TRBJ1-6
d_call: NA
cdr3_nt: TGTGCCAGCAGTTCCAATGACACTCCCGGTGGTTCACCCCTCCACTTT
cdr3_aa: CASSSNDTPGGSPLHF

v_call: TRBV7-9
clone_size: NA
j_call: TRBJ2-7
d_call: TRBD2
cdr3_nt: TGTGCCAGCAGAGCAGGGCTTAGCGGGGGGCACTCCTACGAGCAGTACTTC
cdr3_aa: CASRAGLSGGHSYEQYF

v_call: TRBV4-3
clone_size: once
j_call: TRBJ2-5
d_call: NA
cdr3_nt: TGCGCCAGCAGCCAAGTGTGGGACTGGAAAGAGACCCAGTACTTC
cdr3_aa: CASSQVWDWKETQYF

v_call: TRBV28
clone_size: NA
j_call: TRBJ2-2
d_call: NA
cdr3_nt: TGTGCCAGCAGACTCTTGGCGGGCTCCGGGGAGCTGTTTTTT
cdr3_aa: CASRLLAGSGELFF

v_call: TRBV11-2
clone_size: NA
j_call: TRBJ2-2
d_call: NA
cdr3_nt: TGTGCCAGCAGCCGACGCGGGAACACCGGGGAGCTGTTTTTT
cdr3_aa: CASSRRGNTGELFF

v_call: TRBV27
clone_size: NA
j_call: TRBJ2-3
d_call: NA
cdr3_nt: TGTGCCAGCAGTCCCAGCCTGGGCTCGCGCACAGATACGCAGTATTTT
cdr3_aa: CASSPSLGSRTDTQYF

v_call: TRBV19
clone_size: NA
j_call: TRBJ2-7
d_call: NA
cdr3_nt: TGTGCCAGTAGGATGGGGCAGGGCGACTACGAGCAGTACTTC
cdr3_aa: CASRMGQGDYEQYF

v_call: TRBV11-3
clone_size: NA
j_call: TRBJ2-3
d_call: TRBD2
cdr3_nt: TGTGCCAGCAGAAAGCGGGGGGGCCTAGATACGCAGTATTTT
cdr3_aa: CASRKRGGLDTQYF

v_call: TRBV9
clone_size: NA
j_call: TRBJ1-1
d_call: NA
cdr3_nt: TGTGCCAGCAGCGTCACAGGCTTGAACACTGAAGCTTTCTTT
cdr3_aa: CASSVTGLNTEAFF

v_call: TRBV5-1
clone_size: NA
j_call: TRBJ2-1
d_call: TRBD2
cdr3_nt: TGCGCCAGCAGCTTGTCGATTAGCGGGGGGACTAACAATGAGCAGTTCTTC
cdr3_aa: CASSLSISGGTNNEQFF

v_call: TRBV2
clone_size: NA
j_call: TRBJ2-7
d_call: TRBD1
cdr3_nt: TGTGCCAGCAGTGCTTTCTCCGGGACAGGGGTTCGGGAGCAGTACTTC
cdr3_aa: CASSAFSGTGVREQYF

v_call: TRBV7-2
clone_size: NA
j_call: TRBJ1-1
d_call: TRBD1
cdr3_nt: TGTGCCAGCAGCCCATCGACAGGGTCCGCTGAAGCTTTCTTT
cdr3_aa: CASSPSTGSAEAFF

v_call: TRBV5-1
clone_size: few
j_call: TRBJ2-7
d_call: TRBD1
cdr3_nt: TGCGCCAGCACGGGACAGGGGGCCGGGGAGCAGTACTTC
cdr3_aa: CASTGQGAGEQYF

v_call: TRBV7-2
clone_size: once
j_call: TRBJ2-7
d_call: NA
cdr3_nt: TGTGCCAGCAGCTTAATAGAGGTGGGGGGAAGGCAGTACTTC
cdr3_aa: CASSLIEVGGRQYF

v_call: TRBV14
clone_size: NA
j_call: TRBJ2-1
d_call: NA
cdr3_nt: TGTGCCAGCAGCCACTACCCTAATGAGCAGTTCTTC
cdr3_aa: CASSHYPNEQFF

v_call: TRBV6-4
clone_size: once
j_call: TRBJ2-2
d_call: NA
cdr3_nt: TGTGCCAGCAGTGAGGAGTATTGGACCGGGGAGCTGTTTTTT
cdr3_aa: CASSEEYWTGELFF

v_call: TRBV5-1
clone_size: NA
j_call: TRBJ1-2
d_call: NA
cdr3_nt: TGCGCCAGCAGCTTAGGCGGTAACTATGGCTACACCTTC
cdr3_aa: CASSLGGNYGYTF

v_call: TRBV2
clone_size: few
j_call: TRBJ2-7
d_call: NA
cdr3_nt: TGTGCCAGCAGGCGGGACGGAACCTACGAGCAGTACTTC
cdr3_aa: CASRRDGTYEQYF

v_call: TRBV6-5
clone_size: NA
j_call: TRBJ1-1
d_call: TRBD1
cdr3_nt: TGTGCCAGCAGTTCCGGCGGACAGGGTAATTCTGAAGCTTTCTTT
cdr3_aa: CASSSGGQGNSEAFF

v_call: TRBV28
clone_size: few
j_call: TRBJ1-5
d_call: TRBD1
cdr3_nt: TGTGCCAGCAGTCCATGGACAGGGAATGGCAATCAGCCCCAGCATTTT
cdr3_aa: CASSPWTGNGNQPQHF

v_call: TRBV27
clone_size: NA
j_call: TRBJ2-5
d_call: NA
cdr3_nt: TGTGCCAGCAGTTTAGCGGGCATCCAAGAGACCCAGTACTTC
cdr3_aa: CASSLAGIQETQYF

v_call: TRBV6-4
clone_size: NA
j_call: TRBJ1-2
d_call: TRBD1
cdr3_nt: TGTGCCAGCAGTGACCGGACAGGGGTCTATGGCTACACCTTC
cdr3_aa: CASSDRTGVYGYTF

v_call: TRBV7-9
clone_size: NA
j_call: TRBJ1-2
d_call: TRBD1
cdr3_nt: TGTTCCAGCAGCTTGGGCCCCGGGACAGGGGACTATGGCTACACCTTC
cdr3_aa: CSSSLGPGTGDYGYTF

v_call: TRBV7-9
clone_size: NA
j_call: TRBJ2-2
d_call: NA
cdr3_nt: TGTGCCAGCAGCTACTCACAGACCGGGGAGCTGTTTTTT
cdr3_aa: CASSYSQTGELFF

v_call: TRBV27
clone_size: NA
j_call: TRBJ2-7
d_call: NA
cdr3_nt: TGTGCCAGCAGTTTATCGCCAGGGTGGGAAGGTGAGCAGTACTTC
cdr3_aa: CASSLSPGWEGEQYF

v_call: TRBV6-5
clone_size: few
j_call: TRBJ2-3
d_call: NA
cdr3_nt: TGTGCCAGCAGTTACGGTAGGGGGTCGGGCACAGATACGCAGTATTTT
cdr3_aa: CASSYGRGSGTDTQYF

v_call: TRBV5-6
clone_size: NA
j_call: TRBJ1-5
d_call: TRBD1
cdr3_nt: TGTGCCAGCAGCTATTGGAGGGACAGGGTCGATCAGCCCCAGCATTTT
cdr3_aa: CASSYWRDRVDQPQHF

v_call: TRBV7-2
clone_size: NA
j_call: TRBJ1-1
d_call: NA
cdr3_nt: TGTGCCAGCAGCTCGGGACACAACACTGAAGCTTTCTTT
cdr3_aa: CASSSGHNTEAFF

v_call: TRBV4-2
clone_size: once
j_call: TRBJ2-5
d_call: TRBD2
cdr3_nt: TGTGCCAGCAGCCAAGATCCTCGCGGGGGGGCTGGAGAGACCCAGTACTTC
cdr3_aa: CASSQDPRGGAGETQYF

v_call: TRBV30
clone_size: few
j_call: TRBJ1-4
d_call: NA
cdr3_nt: TGTGCCTGGAGTTCCCCGCGAGGAGACTTTAATGAAAAACTGTTTTTT
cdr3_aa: CAWSSPRGDFNEKLFF

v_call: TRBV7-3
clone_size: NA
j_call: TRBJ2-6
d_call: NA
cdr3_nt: TGTGCCAGCAGCCTGAGCTCTGGGGCCAACGTCCTGACTTTC
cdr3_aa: CASSLSSGANVLTF

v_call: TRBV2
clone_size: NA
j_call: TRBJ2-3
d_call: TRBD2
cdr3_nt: TGTGCCAGCAGTGAGATCCAGCGGGGGGGCCGAGGGCAGTATTTT
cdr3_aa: CASSEIQRGGRGQYF

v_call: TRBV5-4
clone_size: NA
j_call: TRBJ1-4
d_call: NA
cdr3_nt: TGTGCCAGCAGCCTCCCTGGGGGGGGTAATGAAAAACTGTTTTTT
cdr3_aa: CASSLPGGGNEKLFF

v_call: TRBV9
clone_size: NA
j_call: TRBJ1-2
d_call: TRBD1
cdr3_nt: TGTGCCAGCAGCGGGACAGGGGGGAACTATGGCTACACCTTC
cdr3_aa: CASSGTGGNYGYTF

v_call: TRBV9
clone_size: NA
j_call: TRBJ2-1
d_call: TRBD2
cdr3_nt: TGTGCCAGCAGCGTAGGGCTAGCGGGGGTAAGCTCCTACAATGAGCAGTTCTTC
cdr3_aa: CASSVGLAGVSSYNEQFF

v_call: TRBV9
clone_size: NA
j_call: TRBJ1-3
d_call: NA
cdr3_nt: TGTGCCAGCAGCGTGAAAAGCGGTGGAAACACCATATATTTT
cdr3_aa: CASSVKSGGNTIYF

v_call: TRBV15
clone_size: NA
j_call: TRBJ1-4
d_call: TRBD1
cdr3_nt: TGTGCCACCAGCAGAGATACTATGGGGACAGGGGGAAGTGAAAAACTGTTTTTT
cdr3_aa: CATSRDTMGTGGSEKLFF

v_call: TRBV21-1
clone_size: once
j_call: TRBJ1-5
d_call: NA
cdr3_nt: TGTGCCAGCAGCAAAGGGGGACATTTGATGCAGCCCCAGCATTTT
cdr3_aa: CASSKGGHLMQPQHF

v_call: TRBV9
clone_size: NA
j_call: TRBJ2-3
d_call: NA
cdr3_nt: TGTGCCAGCAGGGGGGGGCCCAGTCCCACAGATACGCAGTATTTT
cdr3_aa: CASRGGPSPTDTQYF

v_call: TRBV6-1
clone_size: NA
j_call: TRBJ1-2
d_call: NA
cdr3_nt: TGTGCCAGCAGTGAAGCGGGGGAGGTAGATGGCTACACCTTC
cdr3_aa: CASSEAGEVDGYTF

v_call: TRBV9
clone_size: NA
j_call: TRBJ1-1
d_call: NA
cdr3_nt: TGTGCCAGCAGCGTAGGCGGTGTGAACACTGAAGCTTTCTTT
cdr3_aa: CASSVGGVNTEAFF

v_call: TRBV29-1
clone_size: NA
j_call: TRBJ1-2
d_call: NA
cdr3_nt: TGCAGCGTGGAAGACCGGAACTATGGCTACACCTTC
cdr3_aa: CSVEDRNYGYTF

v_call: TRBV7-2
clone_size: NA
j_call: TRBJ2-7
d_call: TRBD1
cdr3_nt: TGTGCCAGCAGCTCGGGACAGGGGGGGCCCTACGAGCAGTACTTC
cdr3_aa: CASSSGQGGPYEQYF